This record looks at one T cell receptor (beta chain) sequence and its context. The data originate from a study of blood T cell repertoires in COVID-19. The assay was immunoSEQ multiplex PCR, and TCRdb's table has in-frame clones only and misses some. This table holds 150,000 to 200,000 clones, approximately 85% found once. The length of the CDR3 is 18 residues. The V gene end was trimmed by 4 bases and the J gene end by 1 base; junction bases not matched to a gene: 14. Germline lookup yields CDR1 SGHRS and CDR2 YFSETQ. Material for sequencing was peripheral blood. The TCR sequence derives from an elderly woman with acute or convalescent COVID-19. The J gene is TRBJ2-3, the V gene TRBV5-1, with TRBD2 identical over 8 bases. CDR3 DNA: TGCGCCAGCAGCCCGGGGTACGGGGCACTAGCGGGCACAGATACGCAGTATTTT. The encoded protein is CASSPGYGALAGTDTQYF.